A single T cell receptor (beta chain) is shown here with its context. The data derive from a study of shared clonotypes between healthy human individuals. Study at large: There were three CD4 naive, three CD4 memory, two CD8 naive and one CD8 memory plates per donor.

Each subset's genomic DNA was shared equally among a number of immunoSEQ plates. How the authors handled the data: There were no quality scores in the junction-only immunoSEQ sequences, so filtering differed. This table comes from immunoSEQ multiplex PCR, and its TCRdb copy is limited to in-frame clones, with some not included. V and J calls and clone size are as listed in that table; D and trimming were resolved from the DNA. The sample lists more than 2,000,000 clones; roughly nine tenths were seen once. Germline values: CDR1 MNHNS, CDR2 SASEGT. The CDR3 is 11 amino acids. The V and J ends lost 2 bases and 8 bases respectively, with 1 base between them. A CD45RA+ naive subset and a CD45RA-negative memory subset were split from CD4+ cells.

Sequenced input: naive CD4+ T cells sorted from blood. As for subset: CD45RA+ positively selected. This TCR came from a man between 18 and 29 years old in good health. J is TRBJ2-6 and V is TRBV6-1; D is unresolved. CDR3 in amino acids: CASSESNVLTF. The CDR3 DNA is TGTGCCAGCAGTGAATCCAACGTCCTGACTTTC.